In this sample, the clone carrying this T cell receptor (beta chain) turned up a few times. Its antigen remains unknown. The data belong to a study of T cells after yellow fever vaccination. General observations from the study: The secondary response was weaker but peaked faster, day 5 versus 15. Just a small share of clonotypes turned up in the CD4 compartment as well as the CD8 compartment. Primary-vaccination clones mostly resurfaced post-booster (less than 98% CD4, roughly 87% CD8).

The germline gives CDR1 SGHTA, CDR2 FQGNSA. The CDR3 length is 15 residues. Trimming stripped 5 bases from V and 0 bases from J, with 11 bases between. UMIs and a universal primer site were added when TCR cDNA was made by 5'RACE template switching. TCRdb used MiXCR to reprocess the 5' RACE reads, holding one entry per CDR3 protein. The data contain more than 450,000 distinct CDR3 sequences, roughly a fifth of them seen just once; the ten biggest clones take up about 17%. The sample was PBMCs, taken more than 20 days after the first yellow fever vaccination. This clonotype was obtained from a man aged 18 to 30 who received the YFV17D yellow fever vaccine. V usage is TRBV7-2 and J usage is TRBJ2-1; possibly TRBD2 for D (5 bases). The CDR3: CASSQDFASYNEQFF. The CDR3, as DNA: TGTGCCAGCAGCCAGGACTTTGCCTCCTACAATGAGCAGTTCTTC.